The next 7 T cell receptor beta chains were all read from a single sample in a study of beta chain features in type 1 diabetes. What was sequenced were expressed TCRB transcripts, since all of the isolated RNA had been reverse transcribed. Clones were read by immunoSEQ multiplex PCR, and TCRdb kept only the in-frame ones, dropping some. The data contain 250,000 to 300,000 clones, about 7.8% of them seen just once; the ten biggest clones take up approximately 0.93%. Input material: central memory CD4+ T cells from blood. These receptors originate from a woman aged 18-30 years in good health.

The CDR3 reads CASSAGLAGSTDTQYF. The CDR3 coding sequence is TGTGCCAGCAGCGCGGGACTAGCGGGAAGCACAGATACGCAGTATTTT. The V gene is TRBV5-4, the J gene TRBJ2-3; 13 bases match TRBD2. Trimming cost V 4 bases and J 0 bases; bases outside gene matches: 2. The CDR3 loop spans 16 amino acids. Germline lookup yields CDR1 SGHNT and CDR2 YYREEE (reference sequence). Using reference TRBV5-4 and TRBJ2-3 for the parts outside the CDR3, the full variable domain is ETGVTQSPTHLIKTRGQQVTLRCSSQSGHNTVSWYQQALGQGPQFIFQYYREEENGRGNFPPRFSGLQFPNYSSELNVNALELDDSALYLCASSAGLAGSTDTQYFGPGTRLTVL.

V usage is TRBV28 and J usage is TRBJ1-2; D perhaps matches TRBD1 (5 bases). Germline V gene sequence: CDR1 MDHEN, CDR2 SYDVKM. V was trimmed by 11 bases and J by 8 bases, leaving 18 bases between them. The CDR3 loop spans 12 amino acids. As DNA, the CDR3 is TGTGCCGGTCAGGGTATTGAGCTCGGCTACACCTTC. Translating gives CAGQGIELGYTF.

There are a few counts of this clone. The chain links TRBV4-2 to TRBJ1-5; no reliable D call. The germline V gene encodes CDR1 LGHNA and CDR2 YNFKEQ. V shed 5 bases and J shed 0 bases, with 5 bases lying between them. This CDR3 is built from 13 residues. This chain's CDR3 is CASSWASNQPQHF. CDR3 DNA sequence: TGTGCCAGCAGCTGGGCTAGCAATCAGCCCCAGCATTTT.

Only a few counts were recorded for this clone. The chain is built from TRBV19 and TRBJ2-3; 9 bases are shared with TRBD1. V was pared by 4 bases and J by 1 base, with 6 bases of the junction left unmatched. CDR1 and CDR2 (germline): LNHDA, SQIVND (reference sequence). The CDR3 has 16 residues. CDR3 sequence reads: CASSKNRDRGTDTQYF. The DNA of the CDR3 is TGTGCCAGTAGTAAGAACCGGGACAGGGGCACAGATACGCAGTATTTT.

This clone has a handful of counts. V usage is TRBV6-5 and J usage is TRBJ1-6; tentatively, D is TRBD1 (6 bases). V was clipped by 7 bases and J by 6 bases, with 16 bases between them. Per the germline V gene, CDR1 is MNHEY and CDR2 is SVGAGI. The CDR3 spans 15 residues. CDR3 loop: CASTSRGGSNSPLHF. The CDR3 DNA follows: TGTGCCAGCACGTCGAGGGGGGGCAGTAATTCACCCCTCCACTTT.

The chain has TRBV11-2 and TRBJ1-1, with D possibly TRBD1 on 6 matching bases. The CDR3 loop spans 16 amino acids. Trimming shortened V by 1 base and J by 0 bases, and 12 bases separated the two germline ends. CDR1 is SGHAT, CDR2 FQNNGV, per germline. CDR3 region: CASSLAGGTLNTEAFF. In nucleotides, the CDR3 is TGTGCCAGCAGCTTAGCGGGGGGCACATTGAACACTGAAGCTTTCTTT. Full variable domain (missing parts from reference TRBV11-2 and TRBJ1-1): EAGVAQSPRYKIIEKRQSVAFWCNPISGHATLYWYQQILGQGPKLLIQFQNNGVVDDSQLPKDRFSAERLKGVDSTLKIQPAKLEDSAVYLCASSLAGGTLNTEAFFGQGTRLTVV.

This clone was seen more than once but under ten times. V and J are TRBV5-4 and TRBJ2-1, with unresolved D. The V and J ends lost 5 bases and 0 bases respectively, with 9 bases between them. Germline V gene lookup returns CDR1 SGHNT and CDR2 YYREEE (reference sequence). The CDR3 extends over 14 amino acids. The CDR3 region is CASRERSSYNEQFF. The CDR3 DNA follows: TGTGCCAGCAGAGAGAGGAGCTCCTACAATGAGCAGTTCTTC.